Below are 22 T cell receptor beta chains sequenced from a single sample in a study of regulatory T cells in long-lasting Graves disease. The time point: persistent/refractory GD, antithyroid drugs over 5 years with positive TRAb. The TCR library used RNA extracted from PBMCs. The authors built TCR beta libraries using iRepertoire HTBI primers and Arm-PCR of CDR3 regions. Using its own MiXCR run on the multiplex PCR reads, TCRdb lists one record per CDR3 protein. The repertoire holds 420,000 or so distinct CDR3 sequences, with 23% as singletons. The material was peripheral blood mononuclear cells (PBMCs), obtained when the disease was refractory, from a patient treated with antithyroid drugs. These receptors were collected from a female donor with Graves disease.

With respect to this clonotype: A clone one base away is much larger, so this may be a read error. The V gene is TRBV7-2, the J gene TRBJ1-2, with D tentatively TRBD1 (5 bases). The V gene lost 7 bases and the J gene lost 0 bases, with 9 bases spanning the gap. Germline CDR1 is SGHTA and CDR2 is FQGNSA. The CDR3 length is 13 residues. CDR3 nucleotides: TGTGCCAGCACCCGGACACCTAACTATGGCTACACCTTC. Translated, it gives CASTRTPNYGYTF.

This clonotype was counted a few times. This chain connects TRBV7-7 to TRBJ2-7, with D perhaps TRBD2 (5 bases). The ends were cut back, 2 bases at V and 0 bases at J, with 8 bases in the middle. This CDR3 comprises 14 residues. Germline CDR1 and CDR2: SSHAT and FNYEAQ (reference sequence). The CDR3 here is CASSLSRGSYEQYF. CDR3 bases: TGTGCCAGCAGCTTAAGCCGGGGCTCCTACGAGCAGTACTTC.

V gene TRBV20-1 combines with J gene TRBJ2-7, with D uncertain. V lost 0 bases and J 9 bases, leaving 15 bases between the germline ends. The CDR3 is made up of 13 amino acids. Looked up from germline, CDR1 is DFQATT and CDR2 is SNEGSKA (reference sequence). This CDR3 reads CSARDLIGNRQYF. The CDR3 DNA is TGCAGTGCTAGAGATCTCATAGGGAATCGGCAGTACTTC.

There are a few counts of this clonotype. The chain carries TRBV6-5 and TRBJ2-4; perhaps TRBD1 as D (5 bases). CDR1 MNHEY and CDR2 SVGAGI come from the germline V gene. Trimming stripped 4 bases from V and 10 bases from J, with 20 bases between. This CDR3 region has 15 residues. This CDR3 is CASSSQDPPIGIQYF. The CDR3 nucleotides are TGTGCCAGCAGTTCACAGGACCCCCCAATCGGGATTCAGTACTTC.

This clonotype was seen a handful of times. The chain carries TRBV29-1 and TRBJ1-1, with D possibly matching TRBD1 (6 bases). This CDR3 has 12 residues. V was shortened by 3 bases and J by 2 bases, with 7 bases between the two germline ends. Germline V gene lookup returns CDR1 SQVTM and CDR2 ANQGSEA. The CDR3 sequence is CSVDGGNTEAFF. The CDR3 nucleotides read TGCAGCGTTGATGGGGGCAACACTGAAGCTTTCTTT.

This CDR3 is CASSLGGSSEETQYF. The DNA for the CDR3 is TGTGCCAGCAGTTTGGGGGGTAGTAGTGAGGAGACCCAGTACTTC. The chain combines TRBV12-3 or TRBV12-4 with TRBJ2-5; TRBD2 is a possible D gene (6 bases). The CDR3 is 15 residues long. Trimming removed 3 bases from V and 5 bases from J, with 16 bases in between.

This clonotype was picked up a small number of times. The genes are TRBV19 and TRBJ1-1; no clear D. The germline V gene has CDR1 LNHDA and CDR2 SQIVND (reference sequence). Trimming shortened V by 3 bases and J by 0 bases, and 17 bases separated the two germline ends. This CDR3 has 17 residues. This CDR3 reads CASSISAATYMNTEAFF. Written as DNA, the CDR3 is TGTGCCAGTAGTATCTCCGCGGCAACCTACATGAACACTGAAGCTTTCTTT.

The chain combines TRBV30 with TRBJ2-1, with TRBD1 matching over 8 bases. Germline V lookup: CDR1 GTSNPN, CDR2 SVGIG (reference sequence). Trimming took 2 bases from V and 2 from J; bases not matched to a gene: 8. CDR3 size: 16 residues. The CDR3 here is CAWSSVGTGAYNEQFF. CDR3 bases: TGTGCCTGGAGTAGTGTTGGGACAGGAGCCTACAATGAGCAGTTCTTC.

The chain is built from TRBV6-2 or TRBV6-3 and TRBJ2-4, with D perhaps TRBD1 or TRBD2 (6 bases each). Trimming shortened V by 4 bases and J by 6 bases, and 22 bases separated the two germline ends. CDR1 MNHEY and CDR2 SVGEGT come from the germline V gene. There are 17 residues in the CDR3. The CDR3 sequence is CASSSGAGEYRVNIQYF. The CDR3 coding sequence is TGTGCCAGCAGTTCGGGGGCAGGTGAATACAGGGTAAACATTCAGTACTTC.

The chain combines TRBV7-2 with TRBJ1-1; D is unclear. The V gene's germline CDR1 is SGHTA and CDR2 FQGNSA. V lost 7 bases and J lost 1, with 13 bases in between. This CDR3 is 14 amino acids long. The CDR3 sequence: CASTQWEGNTEAFF. The CDR3 nucleotides read TGTGCCAGCACCCAATGGGAGGGGAACACTGAAGCTTTCTTT.

The chain couples TRBV10-2 to TRBJ1-4; tentatively, D is TRBD1 (5 bases). The V gene lost 6 bases and the J gene lost 8 bases, with 19 bases spanning the gap. The CDR3 consists of 15 residues. Germline V CDR1 and CDR2: WSHSY, SAAADI. CDR3 protein: CASRGLGEAGEKLFF. Here the CDR3 DNA reads TGCGCCAGCAGGGGACTCGGGGAGGCCGGCGAAAAACTGTTTTTT.

Only a few counts were recorded for this clonotype. The chain carries TRBV18 and TRBJ1-2; D is ambiguous. V lost 6 bases, J lost 8 bases, and 19 bases lay in between. CDR1 and CDR2 (germline): KGHSH, LQKENI. The CDR3 is 14 amino acids. CDR3 bases: TGTGCCAGCTCCCCCCTGGCTTCAGCGGGCGGCTACACCTTC. As protein: CASSPLASAGGYTF.

This clonotype was seen once. The V gene is TRBV7-2, the J gene TRBJ1-3; D gene uncertain. CDR3 length equals 16 residues. Between the trimmed V and J ends, which lost 5 bases and 3 bases, there was a span of 17 bases. The germline V gene encodes CDR1 SGHTA and CDR2 FQGNSA. In nucleotides, the CDR3 is TGTGCCAGCAGCCAAGATGTGGCCAGCCTTGGAAACACCATATATTTT. Protein product: CASSQDVASLGNTIYF.

At least ten counts were recorded for this clonotype. The V gene is TRBV28, the J gene TRBJ1-2, with D possibly being TRBD1 (6 bases). V lost 5 bases to trimming and J lost 1 base, with 20 bases between them. The CDR3 extends over 17 amino acids. The germline CDR1 and CDR2 sequences are MDHEN and SYDVKM. DNA for the CDR3: TGTGCCAGCAGTCCCGGACAGTATAATGTTCTTAACTATGGCTACACCTTC. Protein sequence: CASSPGQYNVLNYGYTF.

This chain links TRBV11-2 with TRBJ2-7; 9 bases are a match to TRBD2. The CDR3 totals 18 residues. J gave up 2 bases and V 8 bases, and 19 bases lay outside the gene matches. Per germline, CDR1 SGHAT and CDR2 FQNNGV. CDR3 DNA sequence: TGTGCCAGCGCAGCTTTTCCTCTCGCTAGCGGGGACACCTACGAGCAGTACTTC. Its protein is CASAAFPLASGDTYEQYF.

This clonotype was seen a handful of times. The chain uses TRBV20-1 and TRBJ2-5; TRBD1 might be the D (6 bases). Trimming took off 2 bases at V and 2 bases at J, with 15 bases between the two ends. This CDR3 region has 15 residues. Germline CDR1 is DFQATT and CDR2 is SNEGSKA (reference sequence). CDR3 DNA: TGCAGTGCTAGACCTGGACAGAGACCACAAGAGACCCAGTACTTC. Its translation is CSARPGQRPQETQYF.

In its sample, this clonotype was seen a few times. J is TRBJ2-2 and V is TRBV7-9; D gene unclear. Germline V CDR1 and CDR2: SEHNR, FQNEAQ (reference sequence). Trimming cost V 11 bases and J 2 bases, with 9 bases left between them. The length of the CDR3 is 12 residues. CDR3 in amino acids: CAPRSNTGELFF. The CDR3 DNA sequence: TGTGCCCCCCGCAGCAACACCGGGGAGCTGTTTTTT.

This clonotype was recorded many times. V gene TRBV11-2 combines with J gene TRBJ1-2; 7 bases align to TRBD1. V lost 6 bases and J lost 4; bases outside the gene matches: 8. From germline, CDR1 is SGHAT and CDR2 FQNNGV. CDR3 length: 14 residues. CDR3 coding DNA: TGTGCCAGCAGTCTTCAGGGGGTCCGCTATGGCTACACCTTC. Its translation is CASSLQGVRYGYTF.

This clonotype was counted a few times. The chain combines TRBV28 with TRBJ1-5; D gene ambiguous. With 3 bases removed from V and 5 bases from J, the gap between germline ends came to 5 bases. Germline-derived CDR1 and CDR2 are MDHEN and SYDVKM. The CDR3 extends over 12 amino acids. In DNA, the CDR3 is TGTGCCAGCAGTTTTATAGATCAGCCCCAGCATTTT. Amino acid sequence: CASSFIDQPQHF.

This clonotype appeared many times. The chain joins TRBV11-2 to TRBJ2-6; no firm D call. Trimming took off 1 base at V and 2 bases at J, with 12 bases between the two ends. CDR3 length: 17 amino acids. Germline V CDR1 and CDR2: SGHAT, FQNNGV. CDR3 protein: CASSLGRSRTGANVLTF. CDR3 sequence (DNA): TGTGCCAGCAGCTTAGGAAGGTCGAGAACTGGGGCCAACGTCCTGACTTTC.

There are many counts of this clonotype. The V call is TRBV20-1, the J call TRBJ2-7; unclear D gene. Germline-derived CDR1 and CDR2 are DFQATT and SNEGSKA (reference sequence). The CDR3 is made up of 11 amino acids. Trimming took off 3 bases at V and 5 bases at J, with 8 bases between the two ends. The CDR3 protein is CSASFRDEQYF. CDR3 in DNA: TGCAGTGCTAGTTTCCGTGACGAGCAGTACTTC.

The V call is TRBV20-1, the J call TRBJ1-3; tentatively, D is TRBD1 (6 bases). With 6 bases removed from V and 1 base from J, the gap between germline ends came to 13 bases. The CDR3 has 14 residues. Germline V lookup: CDR1 DFQATT, CDR2 SNEGSKA (reference sequence). The CDR3 reads CSAVSTGSGNTIYF. The CDR3 coding sequence is TGCAGTGCCGTATCAACAGGGTCTGGAAACACCATATATTTT.